Here is one T cell receptor beta chain with its context. Germline values: CDR1 MNHEY, CDR2 SVGEGT. J gave up 5 bases and V 6 bases, and 7 bases lay outside the gene matches. The CDR3 has 14 residues. TCRdb's table, derived via immunoSEQ multiplex PCR, lists solely in-frame clones and lacks some. The sample carries tens of thousands of clones, around 88% recorded once. This sample was included in a study of T cell responses to AZD1222 COVID-19 vaccine. The chain carries TRBV6-2 or TRBV6-3 and TRBJ2-5, with 9 positions matching TRBD2. The clonotype was recovered from an adult who received the AZD1222 COVID-19 vaccine. Material: peripheral blood, obtained 28 days after the second AZD1222 dose. DNA for the CDR3: TGTGCCAGCAGCCGTAGGGCGGGGGGGGAGACCCAGTACTTC. It encodes CASSRRAGGETQYF.